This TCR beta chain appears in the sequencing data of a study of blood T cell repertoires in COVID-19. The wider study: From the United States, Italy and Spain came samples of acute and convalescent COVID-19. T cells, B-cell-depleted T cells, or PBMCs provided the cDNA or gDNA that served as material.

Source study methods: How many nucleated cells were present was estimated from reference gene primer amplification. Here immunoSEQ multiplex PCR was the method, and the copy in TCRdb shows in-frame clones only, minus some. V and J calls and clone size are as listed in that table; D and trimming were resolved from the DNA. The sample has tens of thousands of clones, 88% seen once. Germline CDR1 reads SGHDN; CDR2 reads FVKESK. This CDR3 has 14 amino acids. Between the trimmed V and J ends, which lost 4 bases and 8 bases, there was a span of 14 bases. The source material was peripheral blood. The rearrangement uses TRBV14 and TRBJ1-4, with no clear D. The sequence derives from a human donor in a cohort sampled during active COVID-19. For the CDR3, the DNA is TGTGCCAGCAGCCCACACGAGAGGTCCGAAAAACTGTTTTTT. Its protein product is CASSPHERSEKLFF. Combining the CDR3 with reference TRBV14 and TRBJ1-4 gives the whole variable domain EAGVTQFPSHSVIEKGQTVTLRCDPISGHDNLYWYRRVMGKEIKFLLHFVKESKQDESGMPNNRFLAERTGGTYSTLKVQPAELEDSGVYFCASSPHERSEKLFFGSGTQLSVL.